This TCR beta chain stems from a study of T cells in Graves' hyperthyroidism and ophthalmopathy. Authors of the study amplified TCR beta CDR3 regions from RNA transcripts. First-round RT-PCR of the TCR CDR3 relied on the HTBI primer set. TCRdb reanalysed the multiplex PCR reads using MiXCR and keeps one entry per CDR3 protein. The data show hundreds of thousands of distinct CDR3 sequences, with roughly 17% seen just once and 17% held by the top ten. V lost 2 bases to trimming and J lost 1 base, with 7 bases between them. Per the germline V gene, CDR1 is LNHDA and CDR2 is SQIVND (reference sequence). This CDR3 has 14 amino acids.

Sequencing was carried out using blood. The source is a woman aged 18 to 35 with Graves' ophthalmopathy. J is TRBJ2-3 and V is TRBV19; weak D call: TRBD2 (5 bases). The CDR3 is CASSITRGTDTQYF. The CDR3 DNA follows: TGTGCCAGTAGTATAACGAGGGGCACAGATACGCAGTATTTT.